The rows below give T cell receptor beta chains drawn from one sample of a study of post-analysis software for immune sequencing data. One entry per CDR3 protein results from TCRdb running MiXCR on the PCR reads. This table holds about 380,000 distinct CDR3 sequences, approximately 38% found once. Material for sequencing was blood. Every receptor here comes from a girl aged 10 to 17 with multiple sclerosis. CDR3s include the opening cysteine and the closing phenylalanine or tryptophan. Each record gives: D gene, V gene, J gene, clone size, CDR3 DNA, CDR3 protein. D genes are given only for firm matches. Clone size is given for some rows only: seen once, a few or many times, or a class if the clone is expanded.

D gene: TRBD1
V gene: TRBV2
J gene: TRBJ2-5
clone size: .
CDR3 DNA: TGTGCCAGCTGTCTTAGGGGGCGAGAGACCCAGTACTTC
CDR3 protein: CASCLRGRETQYF

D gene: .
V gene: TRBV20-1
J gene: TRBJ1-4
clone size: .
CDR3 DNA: TGCAGTGCTCCTCTCGGGGGGGGTGAAAAACTGTTTTTT
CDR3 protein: CSAPLGGGEKLFF

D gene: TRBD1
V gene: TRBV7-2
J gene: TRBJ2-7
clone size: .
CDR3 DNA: TGTGCCAGCAGCTCACAGGGGAACGAGCAGTACTTC
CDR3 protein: CASSSQGNEQYF

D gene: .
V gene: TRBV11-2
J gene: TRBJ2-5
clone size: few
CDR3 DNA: TGTGCCAGCAGCTTAGAGCCGGGACCCCAAGAGACCCAGTACTTC
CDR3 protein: CASSLEPGPQETQYF

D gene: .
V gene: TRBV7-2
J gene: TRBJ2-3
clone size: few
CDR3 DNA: TGTGCCAGCAGCTTTGGTACTAGTCAGAGCACAGATACGCAGTATTTT
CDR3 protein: CASSFGTSQSTDTQYF

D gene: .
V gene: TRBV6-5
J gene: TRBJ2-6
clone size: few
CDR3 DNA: TGTGCCAGCAGTTACGCCAGGGATTCTGGGGCCGACGTCCTGACTTTC
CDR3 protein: CASSYARDSGADVLTF

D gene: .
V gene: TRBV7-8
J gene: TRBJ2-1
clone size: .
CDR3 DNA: TGTGCCAGCAGCCCCAGCCGCTGGGGGGGGCGAAGCTCCTACAATGAGCAGTTCTTC
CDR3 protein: CASSPSRWGGRSSYNEQFF

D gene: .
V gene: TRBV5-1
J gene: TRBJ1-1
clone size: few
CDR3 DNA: TGCGCCAGCAGCTTGGTGCCAGGCTCGAACACTGAAGCTTTCTTT
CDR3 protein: CASSLVPGSNTEAFF

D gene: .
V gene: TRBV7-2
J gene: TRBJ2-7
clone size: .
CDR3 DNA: TGTGCCAGCAATTTCGACGGCTACGAGCAGTACTTC
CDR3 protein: CASNFDGYEQYF

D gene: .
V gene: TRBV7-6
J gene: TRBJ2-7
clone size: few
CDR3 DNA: TGTGCCAGCAGCTTAGCCCCGCGGGGTAGCAACGAGCAGTACTTC
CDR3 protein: CASSLAPRGSNEQYF

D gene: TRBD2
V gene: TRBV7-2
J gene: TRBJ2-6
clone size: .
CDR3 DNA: TGTGCCAGCAGCTTAGCCGGAGCGGGGTTAACTGGGGCCAACGTCCTGACTTTC
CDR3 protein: CASSLAGAGLTGANVLTF

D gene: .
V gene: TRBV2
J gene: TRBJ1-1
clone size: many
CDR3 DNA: TGTGCCAGCATTGGACAGTTGAACACTGAAGCTTTCTTT
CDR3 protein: CASIGQLNTEAFF

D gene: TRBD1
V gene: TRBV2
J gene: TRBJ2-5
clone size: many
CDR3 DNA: TGTGCCAGCAGCCCTCGGGACAGCCAAGAGACCCAGTACTTC
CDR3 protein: CASSPRDSQETQYF

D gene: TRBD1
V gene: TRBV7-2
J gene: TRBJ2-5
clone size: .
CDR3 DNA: TGTGCCAGCAGCCTGGGACAGAACCAAGAGACCCAGTACTTC
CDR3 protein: CASSLGQNQETQYF

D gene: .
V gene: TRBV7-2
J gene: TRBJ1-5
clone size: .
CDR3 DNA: TGTGCCAGCAGCTTAGAGGGCTTACCCAATCAGCCCCAGCATTTT
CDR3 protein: CASSLEGLPNQPQHF

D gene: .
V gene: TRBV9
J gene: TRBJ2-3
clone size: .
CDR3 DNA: TGTGCCAGCAGCGTAGCTGCCGGACTAACGATCCTCACAGATACGCAGTATTTT
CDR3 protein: CASSVAAGLTILTDTQYF

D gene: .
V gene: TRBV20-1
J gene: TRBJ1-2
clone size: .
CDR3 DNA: TGCAGTGCTAGTAAAGCGGATGGCTACACCTTC
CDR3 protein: CSASKADGYTF

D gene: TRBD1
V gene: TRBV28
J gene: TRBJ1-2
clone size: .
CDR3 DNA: TGTGCCAGCAGTCGACAGGGGACCGGCTACACCTTC
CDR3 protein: CASSRQGTGYTF

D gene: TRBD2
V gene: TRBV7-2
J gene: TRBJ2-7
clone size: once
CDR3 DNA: TGTGCCAGCAGCCCTTGGACTAGCGGGGGATCCTACGAGCAGTACTTC
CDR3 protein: CASSPWTSGGSYEQYF

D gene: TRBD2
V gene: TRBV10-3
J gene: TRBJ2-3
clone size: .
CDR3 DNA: TGTGCCATCAGTGAGCCACGCCTAGCGGGGGGGCCTTATACGCAGTATTTT
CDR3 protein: CAISEPRLAGGPYTQYF

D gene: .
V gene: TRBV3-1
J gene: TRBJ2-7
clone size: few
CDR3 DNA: TGTGCCAGCAGCCAACTATCCTACGAGCAGTACTTC
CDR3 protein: CASSQLSYEQYF

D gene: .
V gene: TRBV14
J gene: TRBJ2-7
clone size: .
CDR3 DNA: TGTGCCAGCAGCCACCCTTACGAGCAGTACTTC
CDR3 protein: CASSHPYEQYF

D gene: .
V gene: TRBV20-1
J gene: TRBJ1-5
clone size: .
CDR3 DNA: TGCAGTGTTCCTGACCGGAGGGGGCAGCCCCAGCATTTT
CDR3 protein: CSVPDRRGQPQHF

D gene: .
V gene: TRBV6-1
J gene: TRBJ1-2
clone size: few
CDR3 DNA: TGTGCCAGCAGTCCTCCACGGGGTGGCTATGGCTACACCTTC
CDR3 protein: CASSPPRGGYGYTF

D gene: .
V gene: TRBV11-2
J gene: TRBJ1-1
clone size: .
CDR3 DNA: TGTGCCAGCAGCTTAGGCCTGGGTGGGAACACTGAAGCTTTCTTT
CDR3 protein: CASSLGLGGNTEAFF

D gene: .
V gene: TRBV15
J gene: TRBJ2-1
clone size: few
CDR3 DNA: TGTGCCACCAGCCCGGAGCACTCCTACAATGAGCAGTTCTTC
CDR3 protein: CATSPEHSYNEQFF

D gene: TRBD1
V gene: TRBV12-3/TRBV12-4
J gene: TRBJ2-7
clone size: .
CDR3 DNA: TGTGCCAGCAAGGACAGGAGCACCTACGAGCAGTACTTC
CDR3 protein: CASKDRSTYEQYF

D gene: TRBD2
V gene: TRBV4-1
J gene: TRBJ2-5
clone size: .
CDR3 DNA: TGCGCCAGCAGCCAAGATCGGGGGGGTAAAGAGACCCAGTACTTC
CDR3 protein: CASSQDRGGKETQYF